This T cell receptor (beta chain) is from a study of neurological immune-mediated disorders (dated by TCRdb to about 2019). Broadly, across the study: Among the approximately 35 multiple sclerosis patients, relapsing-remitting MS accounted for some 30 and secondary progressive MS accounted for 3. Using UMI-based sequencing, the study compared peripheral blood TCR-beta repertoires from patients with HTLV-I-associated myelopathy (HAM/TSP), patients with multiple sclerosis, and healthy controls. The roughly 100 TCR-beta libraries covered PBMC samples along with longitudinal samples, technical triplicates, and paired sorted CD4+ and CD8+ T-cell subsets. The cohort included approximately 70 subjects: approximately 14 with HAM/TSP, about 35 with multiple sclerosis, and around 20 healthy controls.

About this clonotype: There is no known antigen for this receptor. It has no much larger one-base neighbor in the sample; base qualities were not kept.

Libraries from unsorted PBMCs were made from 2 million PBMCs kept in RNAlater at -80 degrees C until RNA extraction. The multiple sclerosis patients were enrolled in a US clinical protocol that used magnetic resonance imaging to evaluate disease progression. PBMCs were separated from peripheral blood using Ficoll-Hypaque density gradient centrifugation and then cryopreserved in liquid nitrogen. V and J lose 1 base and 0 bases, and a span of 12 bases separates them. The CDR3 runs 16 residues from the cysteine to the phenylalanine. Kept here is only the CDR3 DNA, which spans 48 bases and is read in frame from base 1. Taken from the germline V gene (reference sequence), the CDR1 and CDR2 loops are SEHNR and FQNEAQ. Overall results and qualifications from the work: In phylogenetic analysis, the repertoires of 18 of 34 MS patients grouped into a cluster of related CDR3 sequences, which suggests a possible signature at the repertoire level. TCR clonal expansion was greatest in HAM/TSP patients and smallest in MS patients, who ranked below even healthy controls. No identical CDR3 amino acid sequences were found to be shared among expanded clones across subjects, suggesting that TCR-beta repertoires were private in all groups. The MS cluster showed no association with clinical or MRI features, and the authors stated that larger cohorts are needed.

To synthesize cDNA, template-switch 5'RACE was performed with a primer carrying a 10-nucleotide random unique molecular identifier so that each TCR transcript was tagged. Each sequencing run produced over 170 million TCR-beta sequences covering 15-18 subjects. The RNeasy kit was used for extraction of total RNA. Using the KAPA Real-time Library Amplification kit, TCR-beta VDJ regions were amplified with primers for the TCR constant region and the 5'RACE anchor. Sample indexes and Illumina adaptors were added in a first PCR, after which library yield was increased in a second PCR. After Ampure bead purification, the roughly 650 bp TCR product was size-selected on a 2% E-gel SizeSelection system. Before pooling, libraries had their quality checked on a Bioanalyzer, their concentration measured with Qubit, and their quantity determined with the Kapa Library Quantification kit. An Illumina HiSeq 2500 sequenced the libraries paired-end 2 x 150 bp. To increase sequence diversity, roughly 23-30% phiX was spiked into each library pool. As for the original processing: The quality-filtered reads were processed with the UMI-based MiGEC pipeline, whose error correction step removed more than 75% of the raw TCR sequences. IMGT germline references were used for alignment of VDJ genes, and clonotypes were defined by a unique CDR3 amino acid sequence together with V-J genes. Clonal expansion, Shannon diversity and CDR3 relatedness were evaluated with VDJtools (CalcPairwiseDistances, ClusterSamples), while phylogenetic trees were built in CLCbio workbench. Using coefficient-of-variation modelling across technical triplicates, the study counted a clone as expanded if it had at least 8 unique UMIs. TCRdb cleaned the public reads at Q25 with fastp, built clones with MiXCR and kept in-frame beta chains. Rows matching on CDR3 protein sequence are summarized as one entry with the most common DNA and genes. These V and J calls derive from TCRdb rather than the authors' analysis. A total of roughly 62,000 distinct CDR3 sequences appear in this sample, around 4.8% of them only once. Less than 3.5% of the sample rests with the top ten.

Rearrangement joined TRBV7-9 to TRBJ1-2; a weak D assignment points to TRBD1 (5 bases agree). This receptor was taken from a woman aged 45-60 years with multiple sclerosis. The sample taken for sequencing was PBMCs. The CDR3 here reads CASSLGGPPANYGYTF. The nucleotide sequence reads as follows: TGTGCCAGCAGCTTAGGGGGACCGCCAGCTAACTATGGCTACACCTTC.